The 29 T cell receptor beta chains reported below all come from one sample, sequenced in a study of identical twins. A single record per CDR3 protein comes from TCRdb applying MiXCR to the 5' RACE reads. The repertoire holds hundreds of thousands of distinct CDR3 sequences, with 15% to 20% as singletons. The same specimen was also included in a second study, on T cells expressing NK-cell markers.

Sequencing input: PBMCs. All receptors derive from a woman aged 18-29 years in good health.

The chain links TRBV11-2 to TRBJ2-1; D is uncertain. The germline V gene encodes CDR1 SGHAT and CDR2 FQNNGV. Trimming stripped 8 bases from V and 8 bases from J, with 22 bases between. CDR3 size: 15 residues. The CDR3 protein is CASGAYTTRGDEQFF. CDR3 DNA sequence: TGTGCCAGCGGAGCTTATACCACAAGAGGCGATGAGCAGTTCTTC.

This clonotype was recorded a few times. The CDR3 sequence: CSASLRETTGEQYF. The CDR3 DNA reads TGCAGTGCTAGTTTGCGGGAGACGACAGGCGAGCAGTACTTC. The chain combines TRBV20-1 with TRBJ2-7; a possible D gene is TRBD2 (7 bases). This CDR3 has 14 amino acids. V was clipped by 3 bases and J by 6 bases, with 18 bases between them. Germline V gene sequence: CDR1 DFQATT, CDR2 SNEGSKA (reference sequence).

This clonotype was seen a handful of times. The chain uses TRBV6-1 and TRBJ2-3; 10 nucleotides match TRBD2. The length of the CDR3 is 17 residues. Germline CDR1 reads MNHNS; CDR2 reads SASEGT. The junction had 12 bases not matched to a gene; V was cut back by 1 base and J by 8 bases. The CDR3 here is CASSEERAGGLSLTQYF. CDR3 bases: TGTGCCAGCAGTGAAGAGAGAGCGGGGGGGCTAAGTCTTACGCAGTATTTT.

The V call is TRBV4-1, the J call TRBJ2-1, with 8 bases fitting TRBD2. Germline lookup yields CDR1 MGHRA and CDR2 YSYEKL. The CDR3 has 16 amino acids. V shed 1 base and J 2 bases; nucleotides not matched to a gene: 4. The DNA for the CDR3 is TGCGCCAGCAGCCAAGGGAGCGGGGGAGCCTACAATGAGCAGTTCTTC. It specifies CASSQGSGGAYNEQFF.

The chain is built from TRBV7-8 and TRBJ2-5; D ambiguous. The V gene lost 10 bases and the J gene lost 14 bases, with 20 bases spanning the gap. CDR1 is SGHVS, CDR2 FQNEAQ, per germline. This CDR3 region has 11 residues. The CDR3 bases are TGTGCCATCTACGACCTTTTTGTGACATACTTC. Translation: CAIYDLFVTYF.

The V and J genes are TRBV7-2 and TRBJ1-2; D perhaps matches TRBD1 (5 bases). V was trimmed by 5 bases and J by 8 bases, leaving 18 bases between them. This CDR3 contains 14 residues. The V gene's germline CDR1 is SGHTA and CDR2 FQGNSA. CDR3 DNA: TGTGCCAGCAGCCCGGCCTTAGGGACGGGGGGCTACACCTTC. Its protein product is CASSPALGTGGYTF.

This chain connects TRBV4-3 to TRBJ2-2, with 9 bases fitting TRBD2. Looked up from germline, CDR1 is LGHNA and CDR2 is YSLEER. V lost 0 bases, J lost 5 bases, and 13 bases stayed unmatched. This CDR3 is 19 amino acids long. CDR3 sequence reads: CASSQDRVAGARGTGELFF. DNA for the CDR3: TGCGCCAGCAGCCAAGATCGAGTAGCGGGAGCACGAGGAACCGGGGAGCTGTTTTTT.

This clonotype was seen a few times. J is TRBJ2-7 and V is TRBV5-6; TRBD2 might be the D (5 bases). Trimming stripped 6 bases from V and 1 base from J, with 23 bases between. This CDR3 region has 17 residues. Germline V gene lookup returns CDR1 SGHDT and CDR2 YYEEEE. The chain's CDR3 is CASTVRRGLAPSYEQYF. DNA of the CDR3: TGTGCCAGCACCGTTAGGCGCGGACTGGCCCCATCCTACGAGCAGTACTTC. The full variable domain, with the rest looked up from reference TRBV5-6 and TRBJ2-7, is DAGVTQSPTHLIKTRGQQVTLRCSPKSGHDTVSWYQQALGQGPQFIFQYYEEEERQRGNFPDRFSGHQFPNYSSELNVNALLLGDSALYLCASTVRRGLAPSYEQYFGPGTRLTVT.

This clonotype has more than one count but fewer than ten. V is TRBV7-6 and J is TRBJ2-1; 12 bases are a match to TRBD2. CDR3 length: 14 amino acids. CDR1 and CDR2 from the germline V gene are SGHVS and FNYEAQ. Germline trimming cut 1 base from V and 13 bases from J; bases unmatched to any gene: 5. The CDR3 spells CASSLVLAGGHQFF. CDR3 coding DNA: TGTGCCAGCAGCTTAGTCCTAGCGGGAGGGCATCAGTTCTTC.

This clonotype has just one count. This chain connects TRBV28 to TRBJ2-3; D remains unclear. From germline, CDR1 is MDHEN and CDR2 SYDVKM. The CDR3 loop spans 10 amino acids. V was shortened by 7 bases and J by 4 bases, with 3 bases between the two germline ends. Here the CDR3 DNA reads TGTGCCAGCAACGCAGATACGCAGTATTTT. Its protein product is CASNADTQYF.

The CDR3 region has the DNA TGCGCCAGCAGCTTGGAGGTAGCGGGGGATGAGCAGTTCTTC. Translation gives CASSLEVAGDEQFF. The rearrangement uses TRBV5-1 and TRBJ2-1, with 9 bases that match TRBD2. Germline loops: CDR1 SGHRS, CDR2 YFSETQ. The CDR3 totals 14 residues. The V and J ends lost 0 bases and 8 bases, in that order; junction bases with no gene match: 3.

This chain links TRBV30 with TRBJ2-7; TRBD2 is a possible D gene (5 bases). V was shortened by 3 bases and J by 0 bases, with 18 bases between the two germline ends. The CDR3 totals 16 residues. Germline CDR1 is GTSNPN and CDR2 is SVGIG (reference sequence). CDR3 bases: TGTGCCTGGAGCGGGGTCGGCGGAGCTAGCTCCTACGAGCAGTACTTC. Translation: CAWSGVGGASSYEQYF. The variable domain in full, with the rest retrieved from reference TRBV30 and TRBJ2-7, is SQTIHQWPATLVQPVGSPLSLECTVEGTSNPNLYWYRQAAGRGLQLLFYSVGIGQISSEVPQNLSASRPQDRQFILSSKKLLLSDSGFYLCAWSGVGGASSYEQYFGPGTRLTVT.

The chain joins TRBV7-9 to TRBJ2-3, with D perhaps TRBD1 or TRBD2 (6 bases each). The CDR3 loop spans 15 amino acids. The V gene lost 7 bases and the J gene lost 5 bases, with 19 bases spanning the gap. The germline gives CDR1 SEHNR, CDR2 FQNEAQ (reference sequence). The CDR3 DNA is TGTGCCAGCACCTTGGGGCAGGGGAGGAGAGATACGCAGTATTTT. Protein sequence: CASTLGQGRRDTQYF. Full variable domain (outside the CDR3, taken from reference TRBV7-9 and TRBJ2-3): DTGVSQNPRHKITKRGQNVTFRCDPISEHNRLYWYRQTLGQGPEFLTYFQNEAQLEKSRLLSDRFSAERPKGSFSTLEIQRTEQGDSAMYLCASTLGQGRRDTQYFGPGTRLTVL.

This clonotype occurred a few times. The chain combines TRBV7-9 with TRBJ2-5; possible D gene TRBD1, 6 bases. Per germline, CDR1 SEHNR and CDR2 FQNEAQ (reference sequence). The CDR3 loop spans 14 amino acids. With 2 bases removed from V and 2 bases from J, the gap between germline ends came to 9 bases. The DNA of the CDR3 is TGTGCCAGCAGCTTAAGGACAGCGCAAGAGACCCAGTACTTC. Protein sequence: CASSLRTAQETQYF.

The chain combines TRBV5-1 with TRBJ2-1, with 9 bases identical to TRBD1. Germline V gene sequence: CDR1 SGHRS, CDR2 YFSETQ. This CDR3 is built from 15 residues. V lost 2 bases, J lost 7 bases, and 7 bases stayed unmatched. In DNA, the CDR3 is TGCGCCAGCAGCTTTACAGGGGGCATAGGTAATGAGCAGTTCTTC. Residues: CASSFTGGIGNEQFF.

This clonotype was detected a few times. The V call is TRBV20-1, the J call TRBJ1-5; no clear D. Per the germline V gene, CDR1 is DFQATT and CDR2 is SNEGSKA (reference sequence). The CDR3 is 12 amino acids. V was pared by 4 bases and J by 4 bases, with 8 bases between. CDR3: CSAIEGNQPQHF. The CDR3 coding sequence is TGCAGTGCTATTGAAGGGAATCAGCCCCAGCATTTT.

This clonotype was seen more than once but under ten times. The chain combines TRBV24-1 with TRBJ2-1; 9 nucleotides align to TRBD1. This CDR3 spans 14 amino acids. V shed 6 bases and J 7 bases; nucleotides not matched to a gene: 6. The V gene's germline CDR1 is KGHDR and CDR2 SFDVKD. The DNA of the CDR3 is TGTGCCACCAGTACCGGACAGGGGTTGAATGAGCAGTTCTTC. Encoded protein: CATSTGQGLNEQFF.

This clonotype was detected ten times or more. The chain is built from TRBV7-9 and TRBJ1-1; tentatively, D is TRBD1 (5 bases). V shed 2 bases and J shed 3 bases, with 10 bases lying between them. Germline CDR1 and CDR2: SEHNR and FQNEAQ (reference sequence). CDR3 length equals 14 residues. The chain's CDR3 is CASSLRGPYTEAFF. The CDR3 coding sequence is TGTGCCAGCAGCTTACGGGGACCTTACACTGAAGCTTTCTTT.

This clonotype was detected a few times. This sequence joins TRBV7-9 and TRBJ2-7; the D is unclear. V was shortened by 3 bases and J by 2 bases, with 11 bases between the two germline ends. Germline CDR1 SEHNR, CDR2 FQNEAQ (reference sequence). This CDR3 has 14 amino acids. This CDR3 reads CASSFYGQTYEQYF. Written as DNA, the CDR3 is TGTGCCAGCAGCTTTTACGGCCAGACCTACGAGCAGTACTTC.

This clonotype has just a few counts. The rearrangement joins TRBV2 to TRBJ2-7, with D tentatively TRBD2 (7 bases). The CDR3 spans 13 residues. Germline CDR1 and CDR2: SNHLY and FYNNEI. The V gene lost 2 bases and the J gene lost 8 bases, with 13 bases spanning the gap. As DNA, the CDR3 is TGTGCCAGCAGTGAATCTGGGGGGGCGAAGCAGTACTTC. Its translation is CASSESGGAKQYF.

CDR3 nucleotides: TGTGCCAGCAGCCCCAGCTCGGCCGGCTCTGGAAACACCATATATTTT. Amino acid sequence: CASSPSSAGSGNTIYF. This chain connects TRBV4-2 to TRBJ1-3; D uncertain. CDR1 LGHNA and CDR2 YNFKEQ come from the germline V gene. Trimming took 4 bases from V and 0 from J, leaving 13 bases between them. This CDR3 comprises 16 residues.

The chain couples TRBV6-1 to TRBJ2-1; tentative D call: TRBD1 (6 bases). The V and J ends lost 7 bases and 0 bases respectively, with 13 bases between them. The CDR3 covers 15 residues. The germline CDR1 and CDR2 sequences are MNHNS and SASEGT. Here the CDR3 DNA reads TGTGCCAGCAAGGCCGGACAGATCTCCTACAATGAGCAGTTCTTC. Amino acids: CASKAGQISYNEQFF.

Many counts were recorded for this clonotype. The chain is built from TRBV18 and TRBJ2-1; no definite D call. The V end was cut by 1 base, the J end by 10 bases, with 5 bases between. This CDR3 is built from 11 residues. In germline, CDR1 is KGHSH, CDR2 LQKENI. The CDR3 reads CASSPLGEQFF. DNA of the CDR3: TGTGCCAGCTCACCACTGGGCGAGCAGTTCTTC.

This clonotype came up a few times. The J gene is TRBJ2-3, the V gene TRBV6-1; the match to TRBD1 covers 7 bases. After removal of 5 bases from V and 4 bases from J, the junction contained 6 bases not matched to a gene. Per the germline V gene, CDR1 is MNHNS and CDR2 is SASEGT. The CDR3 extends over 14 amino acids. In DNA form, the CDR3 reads TGTGCCAGCAGTCGCCAGGGGGAATCAGATACGCAGTATTTT. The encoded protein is CASSRQGESDTQYF.

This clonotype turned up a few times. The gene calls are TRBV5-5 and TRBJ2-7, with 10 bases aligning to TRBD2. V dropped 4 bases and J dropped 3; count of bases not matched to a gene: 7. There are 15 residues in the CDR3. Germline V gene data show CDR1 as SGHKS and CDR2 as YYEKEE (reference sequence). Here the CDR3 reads CASSPRTSGYYEQYF. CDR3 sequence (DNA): TGTGCCAGCAGCCCCCGGACTAGCGGTTACTACGAGCAGTACTTC.

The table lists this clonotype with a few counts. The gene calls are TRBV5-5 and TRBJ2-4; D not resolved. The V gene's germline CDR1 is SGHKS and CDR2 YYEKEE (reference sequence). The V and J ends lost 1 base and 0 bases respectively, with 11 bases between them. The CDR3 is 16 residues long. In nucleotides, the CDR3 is TGTGCCAGCAGCTTGAGTGGTTCCCTAGCCAAAAACATTCAGTACTTC. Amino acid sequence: CASSLSGSLAKNIQYF.

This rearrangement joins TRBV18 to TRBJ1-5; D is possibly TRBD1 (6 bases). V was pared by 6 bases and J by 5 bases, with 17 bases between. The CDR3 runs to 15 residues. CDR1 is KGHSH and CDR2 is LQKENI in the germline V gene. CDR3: CASSPRGGPDQPQHF. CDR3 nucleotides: TGTGCCAGCTCGCCCAGGGGAGGGCCCGATCAGCCCCAGCATTTT.

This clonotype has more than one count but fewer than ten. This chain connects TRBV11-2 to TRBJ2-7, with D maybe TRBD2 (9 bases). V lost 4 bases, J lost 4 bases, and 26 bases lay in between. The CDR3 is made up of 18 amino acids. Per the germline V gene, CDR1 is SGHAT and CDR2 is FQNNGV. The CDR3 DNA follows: TGTGCCAGCAGCTCTGACAGGGGCCCTAGCGGGGAACCATACGAGCAGTACTTC. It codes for CASSSDRGPSGEPYEQYF.

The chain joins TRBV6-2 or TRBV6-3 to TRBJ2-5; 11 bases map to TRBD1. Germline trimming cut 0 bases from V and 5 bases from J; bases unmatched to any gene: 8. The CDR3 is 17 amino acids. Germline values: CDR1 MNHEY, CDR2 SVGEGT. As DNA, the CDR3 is TGTGCCAGCAGTTACTCGAGTTCGGGACAGGGGGACGAGACCCAGTACTTC. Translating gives CASSYSSSGQGDETQYF.